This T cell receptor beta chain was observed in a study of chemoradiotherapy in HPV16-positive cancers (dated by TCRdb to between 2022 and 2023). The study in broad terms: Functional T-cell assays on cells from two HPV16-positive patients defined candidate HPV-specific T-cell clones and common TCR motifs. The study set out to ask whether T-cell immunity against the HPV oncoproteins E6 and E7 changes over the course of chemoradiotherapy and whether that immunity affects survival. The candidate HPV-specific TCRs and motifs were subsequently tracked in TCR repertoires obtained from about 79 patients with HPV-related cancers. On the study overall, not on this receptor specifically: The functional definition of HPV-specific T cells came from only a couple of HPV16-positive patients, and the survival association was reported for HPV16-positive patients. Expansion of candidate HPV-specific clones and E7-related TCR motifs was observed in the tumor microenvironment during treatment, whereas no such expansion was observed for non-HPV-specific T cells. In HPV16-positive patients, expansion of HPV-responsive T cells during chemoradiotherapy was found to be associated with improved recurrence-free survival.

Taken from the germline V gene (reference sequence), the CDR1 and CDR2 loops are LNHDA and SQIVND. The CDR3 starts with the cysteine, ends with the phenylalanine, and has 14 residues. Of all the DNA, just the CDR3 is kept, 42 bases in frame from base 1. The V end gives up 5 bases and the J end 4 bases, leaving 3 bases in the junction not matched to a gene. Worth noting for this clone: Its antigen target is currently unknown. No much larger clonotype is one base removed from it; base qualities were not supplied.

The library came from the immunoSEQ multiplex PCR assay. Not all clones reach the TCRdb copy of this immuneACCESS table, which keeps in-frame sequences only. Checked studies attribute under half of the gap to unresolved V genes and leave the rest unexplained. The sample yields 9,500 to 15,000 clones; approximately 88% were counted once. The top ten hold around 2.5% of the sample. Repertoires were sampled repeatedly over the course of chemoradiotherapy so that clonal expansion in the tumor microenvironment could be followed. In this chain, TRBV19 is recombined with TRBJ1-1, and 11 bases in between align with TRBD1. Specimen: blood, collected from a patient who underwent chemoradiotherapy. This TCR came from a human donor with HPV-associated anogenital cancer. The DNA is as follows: TGTGCCAGTAGTGTTGGGACAGGGGGCACTGAAGCTTTCTTT. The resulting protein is CASSVGTGGTEAFF.